This entry lists 20 T cell receptor beta chains sequenced from one sample in a study of cytomegalovirus exposure and HLA in healthy donors. PCR primers comprised 60 Vbeta and 13 Jbeta primers. Measured with immunoSEQ multiplex PCR; TCRdb has only the in-frame clones, and not every one. The sample carries under 250,000 clones, 81% recorded once. The source material was PBMCs. Source of these receptors: an older woman in good health and CMV-seropositive.

The chain is built from TRBV11-2 and TRBJ2-5; 8 nucleotides line up with TRBD2. V dropped 5 bases and J dropped 7; count of bases not matched to a gene: 6. Germline CDR1 reads SGHAT; CDR2 reads FQNNGV. The CDR3 totals 13 residues. CDR3 protein: CASSPGLGVTQYF. The CDR3 nucleotides read TGTGCCAGCAGCCCGGGACTAGGGGTGACCCAGTACTTC. Using reference TRBV11-2 and TRBJ2-5 for the parts outside the CDR3, the full variable domain is EAGVAQSPRYKIIEKRQSVAFWCNPISGHATLYWYQQILGQGPKLLIQFQNNGVVDDSQLPKDRFSAERLKGVDSTLKIQPAKLEDSAVYLCASSPGLGVTQYFGPGTRLLVL.

The chain couples TRBV7-6 to TRBJ2-5; 7 positions match TRBD2. V lost 0 bases to trimming and J lost 5 bases; unmatched junction nucleotides: 3. Germline V gene lookup returns CDR1 SGHVS and CDR2 FNYEAQ. The CDR3 runs 14 residues. DNA of the CDR3: TGTGCCAGCAGCTTAGCAGGGCGGGAGGAGACCCAGTACTTC. It is translated as CASSLAGREETQYF. The full variable domain, with the rest looked up from reference TRBV7-6 and TRBJ2-5, is GAGVSQSPRYKVTKRGQDVALRCDPISGHVSLYWYRQALGQGPEFLTYFNYEAQQDKSGLPNDRFSAERPEGSISTLTIQRTEQRDSAMYRCASSLAGREETQYFGPGTRLLVL.

The chain couples TRBV2 to TRBJ2-5, with D hard to call. The J call could be wrong; TRBJ2-7 is a better fit for the DNA end. CDR1 SNHLY and CDR2 FYNNEI come from the germline V gene. CDR3 length equals 12 residues. CDR3 protein: CASTSGTYEQYF. The CDR3 nucleotides are TGTGCCAGCACCTCAGGCACCTACGAGCAGTACTTC.

The V gene is TRBV5-1, the J gene TRBJ1-2, with TRBD1 matching over 10 bases. Germline V gene lookup returns CDR1 SGHRS and CDR2 YFSETQ. This CDR3 is built from 15 residues. Trimming took 5 bases from V and 4 from J; bases not matched to a gene: 8. CDR3: CASRPGQGEGYGYTF. The CDR3 DNA is TGCGCCAGCAGGCCCGGACAGGGGGAGGGCTATGGCTACACCTTC.

This chain uses TRBV2 with TRBJ1-4; 7 bases align to TRBD1. This CDR3 comprises 13 residues. Trimming cost V 9 bases and J 5 bases; bases outside gene matches: 6. CDR1 and CDR2 (germline): SNHLY, FYNNEI. This CDR3 is CASTGQTNEKLFF. The CDR3 nucleotides are TGTGCCAGTACGGGACAGACAAATGAAAAACTGTTTTTT.

The rearrangement uses TRBV11-3 and TRBJ2-7; tentative D call: TRBD1 (5 bases). CDR3 length equals 15 residues. Germline CDR1 SGHNT, CDR2 YENEEA. Trimming took off 4 bases at V and 10 bases at J, with 23 bases between the two ends. CDR3 coding DNA: TGTGCCAGCAGCTACGACAGCCACCCTGGAGTGGAACAGTACTTC. It yields the protein CASSYDSHPGVEQYF.

V usage is TRBV4-1 and J usage is TRBJ1-1; 7 nucleotides agree with TRBD1. The CDR3 extends over 15 amino acids. CDR1 and CDR2 from the germline V gene are MGHRA and YSYEKL. Trimming at V came to 0 bases and at J to 6 bases, leaving 7 bases not matched to a gene. The CDR3 loop is CASSQDRTGTAEAFF. Here the CDR3 DNA reads TGCGCCAGCAGCCAAGACCGGACCGGGACAGCTGAAGCTTTCTTT.

This clone was counted a few times. The chain uses TRBV19 and TRBJ1-2; 9 nucleotides agree with TRBD1. Germline CDR1 LNHDA, CDR2 SQIVND (reference sequence). The CDR3 loop spans 14 amino acids. V dropped 5 bases and J dropped 5; count of bases not matched to a gene: 6. This CDR3 is CASSLTGGSYGYTF. The CDR3 coding sequence is TGTGCCAGTAGTCTAACAGGGGGCTCTTATGGCTACACCTTC.

The CDR3 DNA follows: TGCGCCAGCAGCCTCGGGACTGGAAAGTACGAGCAGTACTTC. Its translation: CASSLGTGKYEQYF. The chain recombines TRBV5-1 with TRBJ2-7; TRBD2 is a possible D gene (6 bases). Germline V gene sequence: CDR1 SGHRS, CDR2 YFSETQ. V was pared by 4 bases and J by 4 bases, with 15 bases between. The length of the CDR3 is 14 residues.

V gene TRBV5-1 combines with J gene TRBJ2-1; D is possibly TRBD1 (5 bases). There are 15 residues in the CDR3. CDR1 is SGHRS, CDR2 YFSETQ, per germline. Between the trimmed V and J ends, which lost 0 bases and 3 bases, there was a span of 10 bases. This CDR3 is CASSLDWGYYNEQFF. The CDR3 DNA reads TGCGCCAGCAGCTTGGACTGGGGCTACTACAATGAGCAGTTCTTC. Variable domain in full (rest from reference TRBV5-1 and TRBJ2-1): KAGVTQTPRYLIKTRGQQVTLSCSPISGHRSVSWYQQTPGQGLQFLFEYFSETQRNKGNFPGRFSGRQFSNSRSEMNVSTLELGDSALYLCASSLDWGYYNEQFFGPGTRLTVL.

The V gene is TRBV4-1, the J gene TRBJ1-1; D unresolved. CDR3 length: 15 residues. V lost 0 bases to trimming and J lost 4 bases, with 12 bases between them. Germline V gene lookup returns CDR1 MGHRA and CDR2 YSYEKL. CDR3 sequence: CASSQEFVVATEAFF. In nucleotides, the CDR3 is TGCGCCAGCAGCCAAGAATTCGTGGTGGCCACTGAAGCTTTCTTT.

J is TRBJ2-7 and V is TRBV19, with a tentative D call TRBD1 (5 bases). Germline V gives CDR1 LNHDA, CDR2 SQIVND (reference sequence). V lost 9 bases, J lost 3 bases, and 21 bases lay in between. This CDR3 contains 15 residues. This chain's CDR3 is CASALTGYDHYEQYF. In DNA form, the CDR3 reads TGTGCCAGCGCTTTAACAGGCTACGATCACTACGAGCAGTACTTC.

The rearrangement uses TRBV25-1 and TRBJ2-1; 8 bases align to TRBD1. Trimming cost V 5 bases and J 12 bases; bases outside gene matches: 6. From germline, CDR1 is MGHDK and CDR2 SYGVNS. The CDR3 has 12 residues. CDR3 nucleotides: TGTGCCAGCAGTCACGGACAGGGAGGGCAGTTCTTC. Its protein is CASSHGQGGQFF. Complete variable domain (other parts from reference TRBV25-1 and TRBJ2-1): EADIYQTPRYLVIGTGKKITLECSQTMGHDKMYWYQQDPGMELHLIHYSYGVNSTEKGDLSSESTVSRIRTEHFPLTLESARPSHTSQYLCASSHGQGGQFFGPGTRLTVL.

This clone was picked up one time. The CDR3 DNA sequence: TGTGCCAGCAGCTTATGTACTAGCGGGAATACCTACGAGCAGTACTTC. Residues: CASSLCTSGNTYEQYF. V usage is TRBV7-3 and J usage is TRBJ2-7; 10 bases match TRBD2. The ends lost 2 bases at V and 2 bases at J; junction bases unmatched: 6. The germline V gene has CDR1 SGHTA and CDR2 FQGTGA. The CDR3 length is 16 residues.

This clone was detected only once. The chain carries TRBV10-3 and TRBJ1-2, with D possibly being TRBD1 (6 bases). V was pared by 3 bases and J by 4 bases, with 9 bases between. Per germline, CDR1 ENHRY and CDR2 SYGVKD. There are 13 residues in the CDR3. DNA for the CDR3: TGTGCCATCAGTGACAGGGGTCCCTATGGCTACACCTTC. Translating gives CAISDRGPYGYTF.

The chain joins TRBV7-3 to TRBJ2-1; 8 bases are a match to TRBD2. V gave up 4 bases and J gave up 5 bases; unmatched junction bases: 7. CDR3 length: 15 amino acids. CDR1 and CDR2 (germline): SGHTA, FQGTGA. CDR3 region: CASSSGLAINNEQFF. The DNA for the CDR3 is TGTGCCAGCAGCTCAGGACTAGCAATCAACAATGAGCAGTTCTTC.

The chain has TRBV12-5 and TRBJ2-7; 7 nucleotides agree with TRBD1. CDR3 size: 14 residues. CDR1 LGHNT and CDR2 FRNRAP come from the germline V gene. V was pared by 1 base and J by 5 bases, with 5 bases of the junction left unmatched. The CDR3: CASGLGQGVHEQYF. The CDR3 DNA reads as TGTGCTAGTGGTTTGGGACAGGGAGTCCACGAGCAGTACTTC.

The V gene is TRBV10-2, the J gene TRBJ2-3, with D possibly TRBD2 on 5 matching bases. CDR1 and CDR2 from the germline V gene are WSHSY and SAAADI. This CDR3 region has 15 residues. Trimming took off 3 bases at V and 4 bases at J, with 14 bases between the two ends. The CDR3 bases are TGCGCCAGCAGTGATACTAGGTTCGGTGCAGATACGCAGTATTTT. Translation: CASSDTRFGADTQYF.

The V gene is TRBV29-1, the J gene TRBJ1-1, with a weak D call TRBD1 (5 bases). Germline CDR1 reads SQVTM; CDR2 reads ANQGSEA. This CDR3 spans 12 amino acids. Trimming cost V 2 bases and J 1 base, with 5 bases left between them. As DNA, the CDR3 is TGCAGCGTTGAACAGGGGAACACTGAAGCTTTCTTT. Amino acid sequence: CSVEQGNTEAFF. Drawing the rest from reference TRBV29-1 and TRBJ1-1, the complete variable domain is SAVISQKPSRDICQRGTSLTIQCQVDSQVTMMFWYRQQPGQSLTLIATANQGSEATYESGFVIDKFPISRPNLTFSTLTVSNMSPEDSSIYLCSVEQGNTEAFFGQGTRLTVV.

On this clone: Since the CDR3 does not end with the conserved phenylalanine or tryptophan, this likely comes from a read error. This rearrangement joins TRBV5-1 to TRBJ2-3, with a possible D match to TRBD2 (5 bases). CDR1 and CDR2 from the germline V gene are SGHRS and YFSETQ. There are 13 residues in the CDR3. Trimming shortened V by 4 bases and J by 2 bases, and 8 bases separated the two germline ends. CDR3: CASSRESTDTQYL. CDR3 nucleotides: TGCGCCAGCAGCAGGGAGTCCACAGATACGCAGTATCTT.